This entry concerns a single TCR beta chain. The antigen remains undetermined. TCRdb re-called the 5' RACE reads with MiXCR, one entry per CDR3 protein. In the table there are fewer than 400,000 distinct CDR3 sequences, approximately 15% of which are singletons. This CDR3 is built from 16 residues. Germline CDR1 is SQVTM and CDR2 is ANQGSEA. V was pared by 2 bases and J by 4 bases, with 8 bases of the junction left unmatched. These data are taken from a study of CD8 T cells in ankylosing spondylitis. Study-wide results and caveats: The authors reported significant enrichment of disease-linked clones in matched ankylosing spondylitis synovial fluid. The study identified a TCR beta motif of under ten highly homologous variants that appeared characteristic of ankylosing spondylitis blood. With a CD8+ phenotype, disease-linked clones were relatively rare in peripheral blood.

The sequence was collected from a male donor with ankylosing spondylitis or in good health (not recorded which). The genes are TRBV29-1 and TRBJ2-1; the match to TRBD2 covers 10 bases. Input material: blood, either unsorted or a sorted T cell fraction (not recorded which). This CDR3 reads CSVESAGGPGYNEQFF. As DNA, the CDR3 is TGCAGCGTTGAATCAGCGGGGGGGCCTGGGTACAATGAGCAGTTCTTC.